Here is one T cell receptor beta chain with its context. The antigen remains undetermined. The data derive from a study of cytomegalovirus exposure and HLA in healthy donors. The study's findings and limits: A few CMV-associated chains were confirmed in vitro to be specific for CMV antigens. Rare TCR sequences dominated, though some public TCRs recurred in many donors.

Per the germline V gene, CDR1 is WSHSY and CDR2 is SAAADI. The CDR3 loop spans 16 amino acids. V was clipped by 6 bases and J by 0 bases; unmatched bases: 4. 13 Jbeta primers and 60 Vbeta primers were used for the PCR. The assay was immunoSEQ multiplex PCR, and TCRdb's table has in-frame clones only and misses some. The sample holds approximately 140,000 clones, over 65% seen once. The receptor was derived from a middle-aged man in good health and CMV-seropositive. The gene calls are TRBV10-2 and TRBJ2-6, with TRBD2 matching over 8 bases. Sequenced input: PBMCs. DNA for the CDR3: TGCGCCAGCAGGTCGGGAGGGTCCTCTGGGGCCAACGTCCTGACTTTC. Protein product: CASRSGGSSGANVLTF.